This T cell receptor (beta chain) derives from a study of cytomegalovirus exposure and HLA in healthy donors (TCRdb year 2017). With regard to the full study: A later analysis indicated that the roughly 120 validation repertoires were generated on the platform also employed for the 700 or so repertoires of the first cohort. The study aimed to test whether cataloging public T cell receptors could reveal signatures of past pathogen exposure. Besides the first cohort of 500 to 700 subjects, a separate validation cohort made up of 95 to 150 different subjects was used. The study combined high-throughput TCR immunosequencing, statistical association of individual TCRs with disease status, and machine learning to predict cytomegalovirus infection status.

The investigation overall reported the following: A later analysis lacked HLA typing for the validation cohort, so it scored co-occurrence in that cohort across all 120 or so repertoires. The authors suggested that the approach could potentially be extended to other disease states and immunological phenotypes. Subsequent analysis determined that TCRs grouped into clusters in the first cohort also showed a tendency toward co-occurrence across the approximately 120 validation repertoires, and 94% of cluster scores exceeded 0. The study gave a list of 150 to 200 TCR beta chains associated with cytomegalovirus. Cytomegalovirus status was reported to be diagnosed by the classifier with high specificity and sensitivity in both the original and validation cohorts. Three of the identified cytomegalovirus-associated TCR beta chains were confirmed in vitro to be specific for cytomegalovirus antigens. Across donors, most TCR sequences were observed very rarely, whereas some public TCRs were present in many individuals.

Donors formed part of the validation cohort, which comprised about 130 subjects and was distinct from the first cohort of 690 or so subjects. To prepare the library, the immunoSEQ multiplex PCR assay was applied. Turning to the authors' computational methods: A statistical classification framework was developed to diagnose cytomegalovirus status using the catalog of TCR beta chain sequences. TCRdb's version of the immuneACCESS table is confined to in-frame rearrangements and falls short of the full clone set. An unresolved V gene accounts for under half of the shortfall where checked; the remainder is of unknown origin. The D gene and trimming were derived from the DNA, and the V and J assignments and clone size from that table. Here the sample has 120,000 to 150,000 clones; approximately 90% occur a single time. The ten largest clones capture 4.5% of the sample. This clone was counted once. No cognate antigen has been identified for it. It has no much larger one-base neighbor in the sample; base qualities were not kept.

Relative to germline, V is 6 bases shorter and J is 0 bases shorter, with 14 bases between their ends. The germline V gene supplies CDR1 SGHAT and CDR2 FQNNGV. CDR3 length: 15 amino acids, cysteine to phenylalanine. Of all the DNA, just the CDR3 is kept, 45 bases in frame from base 1. The clonotype was recovered from a young man in good health and CMV-seropositive. Material: PBMCs. The chain uses TRBV11-2 and TRBJ1-1, and TRBD1 may be the D gene, going by 6 matching bases. In nucleotide form, the sequence is TGTGCCAGCAGTCGCTTGGGGACAATGAACACTGAAGCTTTCTTT. It codes for CASSRLGTMNTEAFF.